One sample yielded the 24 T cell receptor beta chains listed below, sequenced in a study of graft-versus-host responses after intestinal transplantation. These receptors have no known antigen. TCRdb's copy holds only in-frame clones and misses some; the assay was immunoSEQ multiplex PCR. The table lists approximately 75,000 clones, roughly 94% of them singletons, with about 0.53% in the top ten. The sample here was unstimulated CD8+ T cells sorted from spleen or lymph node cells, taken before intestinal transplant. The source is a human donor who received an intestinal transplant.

The CDR3: CASSDWTSWVGQYF. CDR3 bases: TGTGCCAGCAGTGATTGGACTAGCTGGGTTGGGCAGTACTTC. This chain connects TRBV2 to TRBJ2-7, with TRBD2 identical over 8 bases. The CDR3 is made up of 14 amino acids. J was trimmed by 9 bases and V by 3 bases; bases with no gene match: 10. Germline CDR1 reads SNHLY; CDR2 reads FYNNEI.

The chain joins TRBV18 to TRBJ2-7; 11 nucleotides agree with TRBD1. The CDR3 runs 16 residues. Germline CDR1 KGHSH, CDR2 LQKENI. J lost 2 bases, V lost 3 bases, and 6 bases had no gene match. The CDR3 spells CASSPRPDRGPYEQYF. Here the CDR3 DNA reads TGTGCCAGCTCACCCCGACCGGACAGGGGGCCCTACGAGCAGTACTTC. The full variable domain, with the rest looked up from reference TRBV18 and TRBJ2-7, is NAGVMQNPRHLVRRRGQEARLRCSPMKGHSHVYWYRQLPEEGLKFMVYLQKENIIDESGMPKERFSAEFPKEGPSILRIQQVVRGDSAAYFCASSPRPDRGPYEQYFGPGTRLTVT.

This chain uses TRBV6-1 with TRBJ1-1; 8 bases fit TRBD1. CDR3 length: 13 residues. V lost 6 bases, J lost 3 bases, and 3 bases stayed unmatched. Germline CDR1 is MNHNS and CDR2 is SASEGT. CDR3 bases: TGTGCCAGCAGACAGGGGGTCTACACTGAAGCTTTCTTT. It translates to CASRQGVYTEAFF.

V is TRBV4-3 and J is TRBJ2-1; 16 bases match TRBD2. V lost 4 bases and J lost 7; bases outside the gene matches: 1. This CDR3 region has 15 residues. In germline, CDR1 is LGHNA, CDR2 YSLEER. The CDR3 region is CASSPGLAGGNEQFF. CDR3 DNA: TGCGCCAGCAGCCCGGGACTAGCGGGAGGGAATGAGCAGTTCTTC.

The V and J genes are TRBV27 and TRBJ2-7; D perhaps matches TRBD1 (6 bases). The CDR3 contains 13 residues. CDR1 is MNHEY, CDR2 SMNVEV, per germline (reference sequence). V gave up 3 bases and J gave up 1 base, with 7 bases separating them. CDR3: CASSLTGSYEQYF. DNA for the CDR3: TGTGCCAGCAGTTTGACAGGTTCCTACGAGCAGTACTTC.

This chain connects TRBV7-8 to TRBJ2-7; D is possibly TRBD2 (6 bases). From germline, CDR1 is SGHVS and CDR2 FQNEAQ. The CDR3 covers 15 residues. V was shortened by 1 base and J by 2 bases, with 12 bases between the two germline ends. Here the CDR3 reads CASSLGPGDPYEQYF. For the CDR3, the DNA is TGTGCCAGCAGCTTAGGGCCGGGAGACCCCTACGAGCAGTACTTC.

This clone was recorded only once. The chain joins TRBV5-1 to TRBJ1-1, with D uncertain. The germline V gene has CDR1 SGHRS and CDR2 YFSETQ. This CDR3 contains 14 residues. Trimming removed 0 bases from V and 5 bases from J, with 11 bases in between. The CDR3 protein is CASSLVASRTEAFF. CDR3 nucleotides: TGCGCCAGCAGCTTGGTCGCGTCTCGTACTGAAGCTTTCTTT.

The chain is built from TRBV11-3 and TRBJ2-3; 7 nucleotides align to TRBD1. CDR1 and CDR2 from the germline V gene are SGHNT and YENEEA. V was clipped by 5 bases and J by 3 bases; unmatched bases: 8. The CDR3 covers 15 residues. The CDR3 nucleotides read TGTGCCAGCAGCCGGGGACAGTCCCGAACAGATACGCAGTATTTT. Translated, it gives CASSRGQSRTDTQYF.

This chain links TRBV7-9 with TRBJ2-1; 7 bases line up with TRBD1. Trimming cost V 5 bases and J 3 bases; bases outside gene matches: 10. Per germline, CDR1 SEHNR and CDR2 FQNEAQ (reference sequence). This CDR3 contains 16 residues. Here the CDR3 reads CASSHTETGSYNEQFF. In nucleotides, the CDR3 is TGTGCCAGCAGCCACACCGAGACAGGGAGCTACAATGAGCAGTTCTTC.

CDR3 sequence reads: CASTHSRTSAIPQYF. The CDR3 nucleotides are TGTGCCAGCACTCATTCGAGGACTAGCGCCATCCCCCAGTACTTC. The chain recombines TRBV27 with TRBJ2-5; TRBD2 aligns across 9 bases. The junction had 15 bases not matched to a gene; V was cut back by 7 bases and J by 9 bases. Germline V gene sequence: CDR1 MNHEY, CDR2 SMNVEV (reference sequence). The length of the CDR3 is 15 residues.

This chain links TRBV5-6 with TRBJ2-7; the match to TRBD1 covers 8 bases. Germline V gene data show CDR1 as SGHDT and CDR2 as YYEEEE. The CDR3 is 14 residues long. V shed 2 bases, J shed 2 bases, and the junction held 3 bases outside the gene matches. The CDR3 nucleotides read TGTGCCAGCAGCTTTTGGGACAGGACCTACGAGCAGTACTTC. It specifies CASSFWDRTYEQYF.

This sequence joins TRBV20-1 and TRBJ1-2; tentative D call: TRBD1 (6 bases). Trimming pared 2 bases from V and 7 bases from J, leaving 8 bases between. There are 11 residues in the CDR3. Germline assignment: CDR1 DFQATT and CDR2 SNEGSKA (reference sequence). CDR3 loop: CSARQGFGYTF. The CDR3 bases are TGCAGTGCTAGACAGGGGTTTGGCTACACCTTC.

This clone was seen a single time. CDR3 in DNA: TGTGCCAGCAGTTTAGCTCGCGGTGAGCAGTTCTTC. This translates into CASSLARGEQFF. The genes are TRBV28 and TRBJ2-1, with no clear D. The germline V gene has CDR1 MDHEN and CDR2 SYDVKM. V shed 2 bases and J shed 9 bases, with 8 bases lying between them. The CDR3 has 12 amino acids.

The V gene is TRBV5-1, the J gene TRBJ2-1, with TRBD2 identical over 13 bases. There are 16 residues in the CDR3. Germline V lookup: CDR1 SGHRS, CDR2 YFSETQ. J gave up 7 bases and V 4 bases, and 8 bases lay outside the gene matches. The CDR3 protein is CASSRTGTSGMNEQFF. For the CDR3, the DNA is TGCGCCAGCAGCCGTACCGGGACTAGCGGGATGAATGAGCAGTTCTTC.

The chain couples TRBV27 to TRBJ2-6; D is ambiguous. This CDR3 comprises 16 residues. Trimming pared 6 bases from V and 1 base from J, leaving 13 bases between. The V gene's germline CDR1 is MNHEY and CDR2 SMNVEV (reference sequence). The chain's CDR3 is CASSPPTYSGANVLTF. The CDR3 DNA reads TGTGCCAGCAGCCCCCCTACCTATTCTGGGGCCAACGTCCTGACTTTC.

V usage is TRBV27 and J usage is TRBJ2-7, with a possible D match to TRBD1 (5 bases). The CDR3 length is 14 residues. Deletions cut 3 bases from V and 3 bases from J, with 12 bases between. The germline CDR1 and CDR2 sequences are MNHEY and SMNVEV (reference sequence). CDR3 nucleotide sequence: TGTGCCAGCAGTTTCCAGGGAAGTAGCTACGAGCAGTACTTC. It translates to CASSFQGSSYEQYF.

The CDR3 reads CASSPGQRNEQFF. The CDR3 bases are TGCGCCAGCAGCCCGGGACAGCGCAATGAGCAGTTCTTC. The J gene is TRBJ2-1, the V gene TRBV5-1; TRBD1 aligns across 7 bases. V lost 4 bases, J lost 6 bases, and 4 bases stayed unmatched. Germline loops: CDR1 SGHRS, CDR2 YFSETQ. This CDR3 is 13 amino acids long.

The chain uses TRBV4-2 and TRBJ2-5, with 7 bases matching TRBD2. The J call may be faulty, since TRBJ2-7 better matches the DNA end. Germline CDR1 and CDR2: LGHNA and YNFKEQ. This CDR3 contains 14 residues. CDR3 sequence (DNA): TGTGCCAGCAGCCCCCCGGGGGGCTCCTACGAGCAGTACTTC. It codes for CASSPPGGSYEQYF.

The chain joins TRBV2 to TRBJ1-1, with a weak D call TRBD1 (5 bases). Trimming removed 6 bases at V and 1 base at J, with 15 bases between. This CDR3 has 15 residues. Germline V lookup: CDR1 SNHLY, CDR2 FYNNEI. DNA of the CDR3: TGTGCCAGCAGAGGAACGGGGGTGAGGAACACTGAAGCTTTCTTT. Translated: CASRGTGVRNTEAFF.

The CDR3 DNA reads TGTGCCAGCAGCGTCGGGACAGGGAACTACGAGCAGTACTTC. Translation: CASSVGTGNYEQYF. The chain carries TRBV9 and TRBJ2-7, with 9 bases aligning to TRBD1. The CDR3 is 14 residues long. Germline V gene data show CDR1 as SGDLS and CDR2 as YYNGEE. V shed 2 bases and J 3 bases; nucleotides not matched to a gene: 3.

For the CDR3, the DNA is TGTGCCAGCAGCTTAGCAGCGGAATCAAATGGCTACACCTTC. Translation gives CASSLAAESNGYTF. This chain links TRBV7-9 with TRBJ1-2, with no clear D. CDR1 is SEHNR and CDR2 is FQNEAQ in the germline V gene (reference sequence). The CDR3 consists of 14 residues. The V and J ends lost 0 bases and 6 bases respectively, with 11 bases between them. Using reference TRBV7-9 and TRBJ1-2 for the parts outside the CDR3, the full variable domain is DTGVSQNPRHKITKRGQNVTFRCDPISEHNRLYWYRQTLGQGPEFLTYFQNEAQLEKSRLLSDRFSAERPKGSFSTLEIQRTEQGDSAMYLCASSLAAESNGYTFGSGTRLTVV.

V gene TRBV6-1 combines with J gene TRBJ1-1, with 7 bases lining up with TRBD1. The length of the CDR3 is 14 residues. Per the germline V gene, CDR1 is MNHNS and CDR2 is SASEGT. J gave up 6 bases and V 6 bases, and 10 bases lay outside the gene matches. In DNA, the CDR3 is TGTGCCAGCAGCGCTACTTTGACAGGGCCTGAAGCTTTCTTT. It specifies CASSATLTGPEAFF.

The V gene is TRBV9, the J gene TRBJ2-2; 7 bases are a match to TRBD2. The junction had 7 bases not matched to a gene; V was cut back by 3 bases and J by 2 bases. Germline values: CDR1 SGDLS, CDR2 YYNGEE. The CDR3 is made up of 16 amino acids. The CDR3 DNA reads TGTGCCAGCAGCGGACTAGCCGGGTCTAACACCGGGGAGCTGTTTTTT. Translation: CASSGLAGSNTGELFF.

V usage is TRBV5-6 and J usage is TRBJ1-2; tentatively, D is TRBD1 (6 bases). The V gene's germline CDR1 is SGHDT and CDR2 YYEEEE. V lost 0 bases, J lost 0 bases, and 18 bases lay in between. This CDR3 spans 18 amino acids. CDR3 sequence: CASSLASQGPKANYGYTF. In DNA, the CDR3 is TGTGCCAGCAGCTTGGCCAGCCAGGGGCCCAAAGCTAACTATGGCTACACCTTC.